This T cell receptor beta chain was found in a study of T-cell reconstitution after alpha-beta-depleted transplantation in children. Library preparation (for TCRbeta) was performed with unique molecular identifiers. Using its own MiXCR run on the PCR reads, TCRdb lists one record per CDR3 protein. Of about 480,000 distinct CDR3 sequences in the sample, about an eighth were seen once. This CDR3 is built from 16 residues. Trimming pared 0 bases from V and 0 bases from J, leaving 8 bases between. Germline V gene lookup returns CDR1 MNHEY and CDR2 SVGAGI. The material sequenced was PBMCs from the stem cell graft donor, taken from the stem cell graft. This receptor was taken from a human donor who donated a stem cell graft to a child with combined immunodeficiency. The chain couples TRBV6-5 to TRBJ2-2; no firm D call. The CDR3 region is CASSYSWIANTGELFF. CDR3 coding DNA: TGTGCCAGCAGTTACTCGTGGATAGCGAACACCGGGGAGCTGTTTTTT.